This record concerns one TCR beta chain sequence. The antigen is undetermined. Germline values: CDR1 ENHRY, CDR2 SYGVKD. With 6 bases removed from V and 0 bases from J, the gap between germline ends came to 6 bases. The CDR3 spans 13 residues. This entry belongs to a study of healthy donors' naive CD4 and CD8 T cells. About the research overall: Three donor age groups were sampled: 20-25, 40-50 and 60-70 years; half female. General study points: Most V and J genes were reportedly biased between naive CD4+ and CD8+ cells. Positive CDR3 charge linked to CD4+ cells, negative to CD8+ cells.

Sorting defined naive CD4+ as CD4+CD8-CD45RO-CD45RA+ and naive CD8+ as CD8+CD4-CD45RA+CD27bright. A linear amplification protocol produced the TCR libraries from roughly 480 ng of total RNA. Each CDR3 protein gets one entry after TCRdb re-called the reads with MiXCR. This sample has about 180,000 distinct CDR3 sequences; over 60% occur once, and the top ten carry around 2%. Input material: naive CD4+ and CD8+ T cells sorted from blood, pooled from several donors. The source of this sequence is a pool of human donors in good health; the sample pools cells from several healthy donors. This sequence joins TRBV10-3 and TRBJ1-5; D remains unclear. CDR3 in DNA: TGTGCCATCAGAGGGAATAGCAATCAGCCCCAGCATTTT. Its translation: CAIRGNSNQPQHF.